One sample yielded the 26 T cell receptor beta chains listed below, sequenced in a study of early T cells in non-severe SARS-CoV-2 infection. One entry per CDR3 protein, called by TCRdb with MiXCR from the 5' RACE reads. In the table there are about 100,000 distinct CDR3 sequences, less than 15% of which are singletons. Source material: whole blood. The source of these receptors is an adult who was a healthcare worker with PCR-confirmed SARS-CoV-2 infection or an uninfected control (not recorded which).

Written as DNA, the CDR3 is TGTGCCAGCAGCTTAACCGGGACAGGGGCGCAAGAGACCCAGTACTTC. It translates to CASSLTGTGAQETQYF. This chain connects TRBV7-2 to TRBJ2-5; 10 nucleotides line up with TRBD1. V lost 2 bases and J lost 2; bases outside the gene matches: 5. CDR1 SGHTA and CDR2 FQGNSA come from the germline V gene. The CDR3 sequence is 16 residues long.

A note on this clonotype: Given a much more abundant clone one base away, this may be a read error. This rearrangement joins TRBV18 to TRBJ1-2; 7 positions match TRBD1. V lost 8 bases, J lost 3 bases, and 6 bases stayed unmatched. Germline V gene lookup returns CDR1 KGHSH and CDR2 LQKENI. This CDR3 contains 13 residues. The CDR3 DNA reads as TGTGCCAGCACACGCGGACAGGACTATGGCTACACCTTC. This translates into CASTRGQDYGYTF.

This clonotype was seen a handful of times. The chain employs TRBV29-1 and TRBJ2-7; D is unclear. Trimming left V 8 bases short and J 5 bases short, with 16 bases between. Looked up from germline, CDR1 is SQVTM and CDR2 is ANQGSEA. The CDR3 is 12 amino acids. The CDR3 coding sequence is TGCAGCTTCTGGGGTCCCCCGAACGAGCAGTACTTC. Encoded protein: CSFWGPPNEQYF.

This clonotype appeared many times. This chain connects TRBV20-1 to TRBJ1-1; D unclear. Trimming cost V 4 bases and J 2 bases, with 17 bases left between them. The length of the CDR3 is 15 residues. CDR1 is DFQATT, CDR2 SNEGSKA, per germline (reference sequence). CDR3 in amino acids: CSAKGSQRRNTEAFF. The CDR3 coding sequence is TGCAGTGCTAAGGGATCTCAAAGAAGAAACACTGAAGCTTTCTTT.

This clonotype has only a few counts. V is TRBV28 and J is TRBJ2-5; the D gene is possibly TRBD1 (6 bases). V was clipped by 5 bases and J by 5 bases, with 21 bases between them. This CDR3 spans 16 amino acids. Per the germline V gene, CDR1 is MDHEN and CDR2 is SYDVKM. The CDR3: CASSAAVQGQRETQYF. As DNA, the CDR3 is TGTGCCAGCAGTGCGGCGGTACAGGGCCAGCGGGAGACCCAGTACTTC.

This clonotype was detected only a few times. The chain has TRBV6-2 or TRBV6-3 and TRBJ2-3; D remains unclear. There are 14 residues in the CDR3. With 6 bases removed from V and 5 bases from J, the gap between germline ends came to 15 bases. CDR1 is MNHEY, CDR2 SVGEGT, per germline. Here the CDR3 reads CASSRIEGGDTQYF. CDR3 nucleotide sequence: TGTGCCAGCAGCAGAATTGAAGGCGGAGATACGCAGTATTTT.

Notes on this clonotype: A read error may account for a junction end that differs from germline. The gene calls are TRBV5-1 and TRBJ2-7, with 7 nucleotides matching TRBD2. The CDR3 extends over 14 amino acids. Germline values: CDR1 SGHRS, CDR2 YFSETQ. The CDR3 DNA reads TGCACCAGCAGGTGGGAGGGATACTCCTACGAGCAGTACTTC. This encodes CTSRWEGYSYEQYF.

In its sample, this clonotype was seen a few times. This sequence joins TRBV28 and TRBJ2-4; 8 nucleotides line up with TRBD1. This CDR3 comprises 17 residues. V gave up 6 bases and J gave up 7 bases; unmatched junction bases: 17. The germline V gene has CDR1 MDHEN and CDR2 SYDVKM. CDR3: CASSLWGWGQVKNIQYF. The CDR3 region has the DNA TGTGCCAGCAGCCTGTGGGGGTGGGGACAGGTCAAGAACATTCAGTACTTC.

This clonotype appeared many times. V is TRBV28 and J is TRBJ1-1; D remains ambiguous. Germline CDR1 is MDHEN and CDR2 is SYDVKM. V was cut by 2 bases and J by 3 bases, with 7 bases left in between. This CDR3 spans 13 amino acids. CDR3 in amino acids: CASSLDGDTEAFF. The CDR3, as DNA: TGTGCCAGCAGTTTAGACGGAGACACTGAAGCTTTCTTT.

This clonotype has more than one count but fewer than ten. The J gene is TRBJ1-2, the V gene TRBV27, with a tentative D call TRBD1 (5 bases). The germline V gene has CDR1 MNHEY and CDR2 SMNVEV (reference sequence). V gave up 4 bases and J gave up 7 bases, with 13 bases separating them. The CDR3 length is 13 residues. The CDR3 nucleotides read TGTGCCAGCAGTTCGGGGGTTGGGGGTGGCTACACCTTC. Amino acid sequence: CASSSGVGGGYTF.

This clonotype was seen ten or more times. The chain carries TRBV27 and TRBJ2-3, with 8 bases lining up with TRBD1. V shed 5 bases, J shed 4 bases, and the junction held 2 bases outside the gene matches. Germline loops: CDR1 MNHEY, CDR2 SMNVEV (reference sequence). CDR3 length: 13 amino acids. CDR3 sequence reads: CASSLTGADTQYF. The CDR3 DNA reads TGTGCCAGCAGTCTGACAGGGGCAGATACGCAGTATTTT.

This clonotype has just a few counts. The rearrangement links TRBV29-1 to TRBJ2-6; D is ambiguous. The CDR3 length is 16 residues. The germline V gene has CDR1 SQVTM and CDR2 ANQGSEA. V lost 0 bases, J lost 0 bases, and 9 bases lay in between. This chain's CDR3 is CSVEDAWSSGANVLTF. CDR3 DNA sequence: TGCAGCGTTGAAGATGCTTGGAGCTCTGGGGCCAACGTCCTGACTTTC.

The table lists this clonotype with many counts. This chain links TRBV4-1 with TRBJ2-4; 7 bases are shared with TRBD2. The germline V gene has CDR1 MGHRA and CDR2 YSYEKL. V was pared by 1 base and J by 6 bases, with 3 bases of the junction left unmatched. The CDR3 runs to 14 residues. The CDR3 coding sequence is TGCGCCAGCAGCCAAGGCTCTAGCGGAAACATTCAGTACTTC. Translated: CASSQGSSGNIQYF.

This clonotype has more than one count but fewer than ten. J is TRBJ1-1 and V is TRBV7-7; D is perhaps TRBD1 (5 bases). Trimming removed 4 bases from V and 8 bases from J, with 14 bases in between. The CDR3 length is 13 residues. Per germline, CDR1 SSHAT and CDR2 FNYEAQ (reference sequence). The CDR3 DNA sequence: TGTGCCAGCAGCTGGGGACCTACCTCAGAAGCTTTCTTT. It encodes CASSWGPTSEAFF. Based on the CDR3 plus reference TRBV7-7 and TRBJ1-1, the full variable domain is GAGVSQSPRYKVTKRGQDVTLRCDPISSHATLYWYQQALGQGPEFLTYFNYEAQPDKSGLPSDRFSAERPEGSISTLTIQRTEQRDSAMYRCASSWGPTSEAFFGQGTRLTVV.

This clonotype was seen a few times. The rearrangement links TRBV20-1 to TRBJ2-1; D may be TRBD2 (5 bases). The CDR3 consists of 15 residues. V lost 0 bases to trimming and J lost 1 base, with 10 bases between them. The germline V gene encodes CDR1 DFQATT and CDR2 SNEGSKA (reference sequence). Here the CDR3 reads CSARDLGGSYNEQFF. The DNA for the CDR3 is TGCAGTGCTAGAGATCTCGGCGGGTCCTACAATGAGCAGTTCTTC.

This clonotype was counted ten times or more. The V gene is TRBV10-1, the J gene TRBJ2-1; 7 nucleotides agree with TRBD2. Losses at the gene ends were 4 bases for V and 0 bases for J; bases not matched to a gene: 3. The CDR3 loop spans 15 amino acids. Germline assignment: CDR1 WNHNN and CDR2 SYGVQD (reference sequence). The CDR3, as DNA: TGCGCCAGCAGTGCCCAGCGGGGCTCCTACAATGAGCAGTTCTTC. Its protein product is CASSAQRGSYNEQFF.

V and J are TRBV5-4 and TRBJ2-5; a weak D match, TRBD1 (6 bases). The CDR3 has 15 amino acids. The germline V gene encodes CDR1 SGHNT and CDR2 YYREEE (reference sequence). The V end lost 2 bases, the J end lost 0 bases, and 11 bases lay between the germline ends. CDR3 in amino acids: CASSLERGYQETQYF. In DNA, the CDR3 is TGTGCCAGCAGCTTAGAGAGGGGGTACCAAGAGACCCAGTACTTC.

The genes are TRBV7-2 and TRBJ2-7; D is possibly TRBD1 (6 bases). Trimming took off 4 bases at V and 0 bases at J, with 13 bases between the two ends. This CDR3 comprises 15 residues. Per the germline V gene, CDR1 is SGHTA and CDR2 is FQGNSA. The CDR3 nucleotides read TGTGCCAGCAGCTCCTCAGGGGTCAGCTCCTACGAGCAGTACTTC. Translated: CASSSSGVSSYEQYF.

This clonotype was seen many times. V gene TRBV29-1 combines with J gene TRBJ2-1; either TRBD1 or TRBD2 may supply D (5 bases each). The CDR3 is 13 amino acids. The V gene lost 4 bases and the J gene lost 3 bases, with 10 bases spanning the gap. Germline V gene sequence: CDR1 SQVTM, CDR2 ANQGSEA. CDR3 sequence: CSVGGTRYNEQFF. The CDR3 DNA reads TGCAGCGTTGGAGGGACCCGCTACAATGAGCAGTTCTTC.

This clonotype was seen ten or more times. This chain's CDR3 is CASSQAAGRATYEQYF. In nucleotides, the CDR3 is TGCGCCAGCAGCCAGGCGGCGGGGAGGGCGACCTACGAGCAGTACTTC. This sequence joins TRBV4-3 and TRBJ2-7, with 7 positions matching TRBD2. Trimming removed 3 bases from V and 2 bases from J; junction bases left unmatched: 10. The CDR3 covers 16 residues. The V gene's germline CDR1 is LGHNA and CDR2 YSLEER.

The genes are TRBV15 and TRBJ1-4; D remains unclear. The CDR3 loop spans 11 amino acids. Trimming stripped 6 bases from V and 8 bases from J, with 7 bases between. Germline assignment: CDR1 LNHNV and CDR2 YYDKDF (reference sequence). The CDR3 reads CATSGREKLFF. The DNA of the CDR3 is TGTGCCACCAGTGGAAGGGAAAAACTGTTTTTT.

This rearrangement joins TRBV7-2 to TRBJ2-7; no clear D. This CDR3 has 12 amino acids. Germline CDR1 and CDR2: SGHTA and FQGNSA. V shed 3 bases and J shed 6 bases, with 9 bases lying between them. The chain's CDR3 is CASSFSRSEQYF. The DNA for the CDR3 is TGTGCCAGCAGCTTCTCGCGGAGCGAGCAGTACTTC.

V gene TRBV4-3 combines with J gene TRBJ1-2, with 7 bases aligning to TRBD1. The CDR3 consists of 15 residues. From germline, CDR1 is LGHNA and CDR2 YSLEER. Losses at the gene ends were 2 bases for V and 2 bases for J; bases not matched to a gene: 5. In nucleotides, the CDR3 is TGCGCCAGCAGCCAAACGACAGGGACGAACTATGGCTACACCTTC. The encoded protein is CASSQTTGTNYGYTF.

This clonotype was seen only a few times. This rearrangement joins TRBV6-5 to TRBJ1-2; D might be TRBD1 (5 bases). V lost 2 bases, J lost 4 bases, and 8 bases lay in between. CDR1 and CDR2 from the germline V gene are MNHEY and SVGAGI. CDR3 length: 13 amino acids. The DNA for the CDR3 is TGTGCCAGCAGTTACGGGGGGACCTATGGCTACACCTTC. This encodes CASSYGGTYGYTF.

This clonotype was detected many times. V and J are TRBV7-9 and TRBJ1-4; 8 positions match TRBD1. This CDR3 region has 14 residues. J was trimmed by 6 bases and V by 5 bases; bases with no gene match: 5. Germline V CDR1 and CDR2: SEHNR, FQNEAQ (reference sequence). CDR3: CASSRDRQDEKLFF. The CDR3 DNA reads TGTGCCAGCAGCCGGGACAGGCAAGATGAAAAACTGTTTTTT.

This clonotype showed up many times. The chain couples TRBV6-6 to TRBJ2-3; 9 positions match TRBD2. The junction had 10 bases not matched to a gene; V was cut back by 10 bases and J by 5 bases. The germline gives CDR1 MNHNY, CDR2 SVGAGI (reference sequence). The CDR3 is made up of 14 amino acids. CDR3 amino acids: CANIAGAQGDTQYF. The CDR3 nucleotides are TGTGCCAACATAGCGGGGGCCCAGGGAGATACGCAGTATTTT.